These 23 T cell receptor beta chains share one sample of origin, sequenced in a study of blood T cell repertoires in COVID-19. Produced via immunoSEQ multiplex PCR; TCRdb's table is partial and in-frame only. The sample carries over 120,000 clones, around 84% recorded once. Sequences were obtained from peripheral blood. These receptors all stem from a man aged 60 to 69 with active or convalescent COVID-19.

The V call is TRBV4-3, the J call TRBJ1-2; 9 bases fit TRBD1. With 1 base clipped from V and 8 bases from J, the junction kept 8 bases outside the gene matches. The V gene's germline CDR1 is LGHNA and CDR2 YSLEER. The CDR3 consists of 15 residues. The CDR3 nucleotides read TGCGCCAGCAGCCAAGCACCCGGGACAGGGAAGGGCTACACCTTC. Translated, it gives CASSQAPGTGKGYTF.

The chain joins TRBV19 to TRBJ2-2, with D maybe TRBD2 (6 bases). Trimming pared 3 bases from V and 3 bases from J, leaving 14 bases between. The length of the CDR3 is 16 residues. The germline V gene has CDR1 LNHDA and CDR2 SQIVND (reference sequence). The DNA for the CDR3 is TGTGCCAGTAGTATTCGTCCCGGGGGTTACACCGGGGAGCTGTTTTTT. It encodes CASSIRPGGYTGELFF.

This chain joins TRBV25-1 and TRBJ1-1; D is ambiguous. This CDR3 is 17 amino acids long. Trimming stripped 0 bases from V and 1 base from J, with 15 bases between. Per germline, CDR1 MGHDK and CDR2 SYGVNS. CDR3 nucleotide sequence: TGTGCCAGCAGTGAATACATACTCCCGGCGGGGAACACTGAAGCTTTCTTT. This translates into CASSEYILPAGNTEAFF.

The rearrangement uses TRBV2 and TRBJ1-2; TRBD1 is a possible D gene (6 bases). The germline gives CDR1 SNHLY, CDR2 FYNNEI. V dropped 4 bases and J dropped 4 bases, with 16 bases sitting between them. The CDR3 is 15 residues long. The CDR3 spells CASSARPDSIYGYTF. Here the CDR3 DNA reads TGTGCCAGCAGTGCCCGTCCGGACAGTATCTATGGCTACACCTTC.

V and J are TRBV7-2 and TRBJ1-6; a possible D gene is TRBD1 (5 bases). Trimming cost V 0 bases and J 5 bases, with 11 bases left between them. Germline lookup yields CDR1 SGHTA and CDR2 FQGNSA. The CDR3 totals 16 residues. Here the CDR3 reads CASSLAARGNNSPLHF. Written as DNA, the CDR3 is TGTGCCAGCAGCTTAGCGGCTCGGGGGAATAATTCACCCCTCCACTTT. Full variable domain (outside the CDR3, taken from reference TRBV7-2 and TRBJ1-6): GAGVSQSPSNKVTEKGKDVELRCDPISGHTALYWYRQSLGQGLEFLIYFQGNSAPDKSGLPSDRFSAERTGGSVSTLTIQRTQQEDSAVYLCASSLAARGNNSPLHFGNGTRLTVT.

This rearrangement joins TRBV7-6 to TRBJ2-3; no reliable D call. V was clipped by 0 bases and J by 0 bases, with 16 bases between them. CDR1 and CDR2 (germline): SGHVS, FNYEAQ. The CDR3 spans 18 residues. In DNA form, the CDR3 reads TGTGCCAGCAGCTTAGCGCAGGCCAGTCCCTCTAGCACAGATACGCAGTATTTT. Amino acids: CASSLAQASPSSTDTQYF.

The chain joins TRBV18 to TRBJ1-1; the match to TRBD1 covers 7 bases. Germline loops: CDR1 KGHSH, CDR2 LQKENI. This CDR3 contains 15 residues. Trimming removed 6 bases from V and 1 base from J; junction bases left unmatched: 8. CDR3 nucleotides: TGTGCCAGCTCCCGAAGACAGGGTTCGAACACTGAAGCTTTCTTT. Translated, it gives CASSRRQGSNTEAFF.

This chain connects TRBV5-6 to TRBJ1-2; D is perhaps TRBD1 (5 bases). V lost 6 bases and J 13 bases, leaving 22 bases between the germline ends. The CDR3 sequence is 13 residues long. CDR1 is SGHDT, CDR2 YYEEEE, per germline. The CDR3 DNA reads as TGTGCCAGCACCCTGCCAGCCTCCGGGGACTGCACCTTC. Protein sequence: CASTLPASGDCTF. The variable domain in full, with the rest retrieved from reference TRBV5-6 and TRBJ1-2, is DAGVTQSPTHLIKTRGQQVTLRCSPKSGHDTVSWYQQALGQGPQFIFQYYEEEERQRGNFPDRFSGHQFPNYSSELNVNALLLGDSALYLCASTLPASGDCTFGSGTRLTVV.

The chain employs TRBV4-3 and TRBJ1-1; no definite D call. The CDR3 runs to 15 residues. Germline V gene sequence: CDR1 LGHNA, CDR2 YSLEER. V was trimmed by 5 bases and J by 1 base, leaving 14 bases between them. CDR3 sequence (DNA): TGCGCCAGCAGCTTGCGATACACGGGGAACACTGAAGCTTTCTTT. Protein: CASSLRYTGNTEAFF.

This chain connects TRBV10-3 to TRBJ1-2; 8 nucleotides line up with TRBD1. Germline loops: CDR1 ENHRY, CDR2 SYGVKD. The CDR3 is 13 amino acids. Germline trimming cut 6 bases from V and 3 bases from J; bases unmatched to any gene: 3. Here the CDR3 reads CAIRTGEDYGYTF. In nucleotides, the CDR3 is TGTGCCATCAGGACAGGGGAGGACTATGGCTACACCTTC.

This clone was recorded a few times. This specimen includes other DNA sequences encoding the same CDR3. The J gene is TRBJ1-2, the V gene TRBV18, with 8 bases matching TRBD1. The CDR3 spans 14 residues. Germline lookup yields CDR1 KGHSH and CDR2 LQKENI. Trimming took 3 bases from V and 2 from J; bases not matched to a gene: 2. The CDR3 DNA sequence: TGTGCCAGCTCACCGGGACAGGAGAACTATGGCTACACCTTC. Translation: CASSPGQENYGYTF.

The DNA of the CDR3 is TGTGCCAGCAGTGAGCCGACAGCGACCGGGGAGCTGTTTTTT. Its translation: CASSEPTATGELFF. This sequence joins TRBV6-1 and TRBJ2-2, with D tentatively TRBD1 (5 bases). V lost 3 bases to trimming and J lost 5 bases, with 10 bases between them. Germline V CDR1 and CDR2: MNHNS, SASEGT. This CDR3 has 14 residues.

The CDR3 bases are TGTGCCAGCAGCTTAGTTAGAGAATCACCCCTCCACTTT. This gives the protein CASSLVRESPLHF. This chain joins TRBV7-2 and TRBJ1-6; no clear D gene. CDR1 SGHTA and CDR2 FQGNSA come from the germline V gene. The CDR3 sequence is 13 residues long. Trimming removed 1 base from V and 10 bases from J, with 8 bases in between.

The chain is built from TRBV15 and TRBJ2-7; D might be TRBD1 (5 bases). CDR1 is LNHNV and CDR2 is YYDKDF in the germline V gene (reference sequence). The CDR3 has 16 residues. The V end lost 5 bases, the J end lost 1 base, and 18 bases lay between the germline ends. The CDR3: CATSRQNMGQSYEQYF. Written as DNA, the CDR3 is TGTGCCACCAGCCGTCAAAACATGGGGCAGTCCTACGAGCAGTACTTC.

V is TRBV18 and J is TRBJ2-5, with 9 bases fitting TRBD1. Germline CDR1 reads KGHSH; CDR2 reads LQKENI. With 2 bases clipped from V and 4 bases from J, the junction kept 8 bases outside the gene matches. The CDR3 sequence is 16 residues long. The CDR3 sequence: CASSPLRQGVPETQYF. The DNA for the CDR3 is TGTGCCAGCTCACCATTGAGACAGGGGGTCCCAGAGACCCAGTACTTC. Supplemented by reference TRBV18 and TRBJ2-5, the full variable domain reads NAGVMQNPRHLVRRRGQEARLRCSPMKGHSHVYWYRQLPEEGLKFMVYLQKENIIDESGMPKERFSAEFPKEGPSILRIQQVVRGDSAAYFCASSPLRQGVPETQYFGPGTRLLVL.

This rearrangement joins TRBV5-1 to TRBJ1-1; D might be TRBD1 (6 bases). There are 13 residues in the CDR3. With 0 bases removed from V and 4 bases from J, the gap between germline ends came to 7 bases. CDR1 and CDR2 (germline): SGHRS, YFSETQ. The CDR3 DNA is TGCGCCAGCAGCTTGGGAGGGGGCACTGAAGCTTTCTTT. Amino acid sequence: CASSLGGGTEAFF.

CDR3 coding DNA: TGTGCCAGCAGCCAAGAGCGAAGATGGGAGCGGGGGAATGTGAATGAGCAGTTCTTC. Its translation is CASSQERRWERGNVNEQFF. The chain uses TRBV3-1 (or the pseudogene TRBV3-2) and TRBJ2-1; 8 nucleotides agree with TRBD2. The CDR3 extends over 19 amino acids. The germline CDR1 and CDR2 sequences are LGHDT and YNNKEL (reference sequence). V shed 0 bases and J 7 bases; nucleotides not matched to a gene: 17.

This clone was detected once. The chain employs TRBV11-2 and TRBJ2-5, with 14 bases that match TRBD2. Germline loops: CDR1 SGHAT, CDR2 FQNNGV. This CDR3 is built from 15 residues. With 3 bases clipped from V and 5 bases from J, the junction kept 2 bases outside the gene matches. The CDR3 loop is CASSLRTSGGETQYF. The CDR3 DNA is TGTGCCAGCAGCTTGAGGACTAGCGGGGGGGAGACCCAGTACTTC.

This chain links TRBV27 with TRBJ1-6; perhaps TRBD1 as D (5 bases). Germline CDR1 is MNHEY and CDR2 is SMNVEV (reference sequence). The CDR3 contains 17 residues. With 7 bases removed from V and 3 bases from J, the gap between germline ends came to 19 bases. The CDR3 here is CASTSIAGQGYNSPLHF. In DNA form, the CDR3 reads TGTGCCAGCACCTCAATTGCGGGGCAGGGCTATAATTCACCCCTCCACTTT.

The chain joins TRBV5-1 to TRBJ1-2, with 10 bases that match TRBD1. The CDR3 is 16 residues long. Trimming cost V 1 base and J 6 bases; bases outside gene matches: 9. Germline V gives CDR1 SGHRS, CDR2 YFSETQ. The DNA of the CDR3 is TGCGCCAGCAGCTTGTTGACAGGGGGCATAGGCCATGGCTACACCTTC. Translating gives CASSLLTGGIGHGYTF.

The rearrangement uses TRBV18 and TRBJ1-4; D is possibly TRBD1 (5 bases). CDR1 is KGHSH and CDR2 is LQKENI in the germline V gene. Trimming took 7 bases from V and 6 from J, leaving 15 bases between them. The CDR3 totals 14 residues. The DNA for the CDR3 is TGTGCCAGCTACCCCGGGGGAGAGGATGAAAAACTGTTTTTT. As protein: CASYPGGEDEKLFF. Combining the CDR3 with reference TRBV18 and TRBJ1-4 gives the whole variable domain NAGVMQNPRHLVRRRGQEARLRCSPMKGHSHVYWYRQLPEEGLKFMVYLQKENIIDESGMPKERFSAEFPKEGPSILRIQQVVRGDSAAYFCASYPGGEDEKLFFGSGTQLSVL.

V is TRBV28 and J is TRBJ2-3; D is uncertain. V lost 6 bases and J 3 bases, leaving 22 bases between the germline ends. The CDR3 is 17 residues long. Germline V gene data show CDR1 as MDHEN and CDR2 as SYDVKM. The CDR3 is CASSRMYMGLTTDTQYF. The CDR3 nucleotides are TGTGCCAGCAGCAGGATGTATATGGGTTTAACAACAGATACGCAGTATTTT.

The chain is built from TRBV13 and TRBJ1-6; D ambiguous. CDR3 length: 14 residues. Germline values: CDR1 PRHDT, CDR2 FYEKMQ (reference sequence). V dropped 7 bases and J dropped 14 bases, with 21 bases sitting between them. The CDR3 spells CASTLRSGALSLHF. CDR3 nucleotides: TGTGCCAGCACCCTAAGATCAGGCGCACTCTCCCTCCACTTT.